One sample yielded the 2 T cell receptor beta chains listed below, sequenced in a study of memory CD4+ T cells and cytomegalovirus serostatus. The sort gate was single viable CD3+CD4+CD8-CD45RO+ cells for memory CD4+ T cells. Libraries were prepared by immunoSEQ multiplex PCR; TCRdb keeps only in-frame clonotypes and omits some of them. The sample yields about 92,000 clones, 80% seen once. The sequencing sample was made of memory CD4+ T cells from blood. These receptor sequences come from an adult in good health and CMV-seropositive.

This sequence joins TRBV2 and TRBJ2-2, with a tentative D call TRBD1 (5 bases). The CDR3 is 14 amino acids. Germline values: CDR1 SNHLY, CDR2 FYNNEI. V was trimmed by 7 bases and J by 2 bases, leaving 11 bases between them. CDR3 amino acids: CASILGANTGELFF. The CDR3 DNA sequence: TGTGCCAGCATCTTAGGGGCTAACACCGGGGAGCTGTTTTTT.

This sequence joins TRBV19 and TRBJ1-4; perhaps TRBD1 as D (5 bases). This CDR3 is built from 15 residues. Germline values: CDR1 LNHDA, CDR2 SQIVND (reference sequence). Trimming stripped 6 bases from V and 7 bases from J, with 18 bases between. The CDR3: CASSPRRERGEKLFF. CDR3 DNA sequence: TGTGCCAGTAGCCCCCGGAGGGAGAGGGGTGAAAAACTGTTTTTT.